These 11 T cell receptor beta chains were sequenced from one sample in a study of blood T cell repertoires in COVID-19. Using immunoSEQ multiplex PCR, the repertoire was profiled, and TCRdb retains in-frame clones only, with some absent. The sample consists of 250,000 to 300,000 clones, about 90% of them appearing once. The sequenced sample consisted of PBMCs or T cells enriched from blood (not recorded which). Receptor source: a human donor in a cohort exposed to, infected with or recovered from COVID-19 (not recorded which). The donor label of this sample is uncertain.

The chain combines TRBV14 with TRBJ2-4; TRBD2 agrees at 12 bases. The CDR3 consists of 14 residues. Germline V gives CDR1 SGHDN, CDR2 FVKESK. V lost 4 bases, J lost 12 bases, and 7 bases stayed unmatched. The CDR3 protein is CASSPTSGGRAQYF. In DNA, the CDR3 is TGTGCCAGCAGCCCGACTAGCGGGGGCCGGGCTCAGTACTTC.

DNA for the CDR3: TGTGCCAGCAGTCCCCCGGGTTTCTCCTACGAGCAGTACTTC. It yields the protein CASSPPGFSYEQYF. V usage is TRBV6-5 and J usage is TRBJ2-7, with unresolved D. Trimming shortened V by 5 bases and J by 0 bases, and 11 bases separated the two germline ends. Germline assignment: CDR1 MNHEY and CDR2 SVGAGI. CDR3 length: 14 residues.

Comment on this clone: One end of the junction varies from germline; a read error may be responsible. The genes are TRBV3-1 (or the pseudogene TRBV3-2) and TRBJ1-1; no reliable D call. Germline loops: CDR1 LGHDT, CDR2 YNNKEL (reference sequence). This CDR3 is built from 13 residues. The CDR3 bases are TGTGCCAGCAGCGAAGACGTCGACACTGAAGCTTTCTTT. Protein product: CASSEDVDTEAFF.

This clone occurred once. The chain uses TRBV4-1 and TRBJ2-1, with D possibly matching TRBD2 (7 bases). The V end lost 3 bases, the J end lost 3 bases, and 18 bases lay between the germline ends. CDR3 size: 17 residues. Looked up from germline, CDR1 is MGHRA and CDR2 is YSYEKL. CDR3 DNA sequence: TGCGCCAGCAGCCACTACCGAGAGGGGGGGGACTACAATGAGCAGTTCTTC. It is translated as CASSHYREGGDYNEQFF.

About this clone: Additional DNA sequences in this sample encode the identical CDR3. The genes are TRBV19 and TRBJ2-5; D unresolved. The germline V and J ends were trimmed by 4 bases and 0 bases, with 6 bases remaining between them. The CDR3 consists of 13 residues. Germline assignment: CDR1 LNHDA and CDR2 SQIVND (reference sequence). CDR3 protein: CASSRAYQETQYF. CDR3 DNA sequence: TGTGCCAGTAGTAGAGCGTACCAAGAGACCCAGTACTTC.

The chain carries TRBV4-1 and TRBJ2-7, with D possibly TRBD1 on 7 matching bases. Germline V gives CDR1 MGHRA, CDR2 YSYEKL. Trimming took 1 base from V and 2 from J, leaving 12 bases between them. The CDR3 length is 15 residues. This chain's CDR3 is CASSQVQGGPYEQYF. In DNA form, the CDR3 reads TGCGCCAGCAGCCAAGTGCAGGGGGGTCCCTACGAGCAGTACTTC.

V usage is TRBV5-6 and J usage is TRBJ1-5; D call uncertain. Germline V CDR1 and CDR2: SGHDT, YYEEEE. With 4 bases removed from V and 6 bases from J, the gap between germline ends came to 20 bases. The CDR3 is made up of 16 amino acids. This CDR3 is CASSQGPWSGSQPQHF. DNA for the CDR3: TGTGCCAGCAGCCAAGGCCCCTGGTCGGGTAGTCAGCCCCAGCATTTT. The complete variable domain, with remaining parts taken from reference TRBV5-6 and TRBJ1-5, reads DAGVTQSPTHLIKTRGQQVTLRCSPKSGHDTVSWYQQALGQGPQFIFQYYEEEERQRGNFPDRFSGHQFPNYSSELNVNALLLGDSALYLCASSQGPWSGSQPQHFGDGTRLSIL.

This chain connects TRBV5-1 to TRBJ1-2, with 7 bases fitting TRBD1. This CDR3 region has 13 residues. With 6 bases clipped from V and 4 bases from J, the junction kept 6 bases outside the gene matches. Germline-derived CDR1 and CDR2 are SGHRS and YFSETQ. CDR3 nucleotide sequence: TGCGCCAGCAAGGAGGGGGCCGGCTATGGCTACACCTTC. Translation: CASKEGAGYGYTF.

CDR3 DNA sequence: TGCGCCAGCAGCTTGACACTAGCGGGCGCTAATGAGCAGTTCTTC. This gives the protein CASSLTLAGANEQFF. The chain uses TRBV5-1 and TRBJ2-1, with 9 bases that match TRBD2. Germline trimming cut 1 base from V and 7 bases from J; bases unmatched to any gene: 6. The germline CDR1 and CDR2 sequences are SGHRS and YFSETQ. The CDR3 length is 15 residues.

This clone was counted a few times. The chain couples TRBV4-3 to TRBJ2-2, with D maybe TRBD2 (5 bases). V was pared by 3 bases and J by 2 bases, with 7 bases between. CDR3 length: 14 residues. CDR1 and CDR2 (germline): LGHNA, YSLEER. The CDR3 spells CASSHEGNTGELFF. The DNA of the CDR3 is TGCGCCAGCAGCCACGAGGGTAACACCGGGGAGCTGTTTTTT.

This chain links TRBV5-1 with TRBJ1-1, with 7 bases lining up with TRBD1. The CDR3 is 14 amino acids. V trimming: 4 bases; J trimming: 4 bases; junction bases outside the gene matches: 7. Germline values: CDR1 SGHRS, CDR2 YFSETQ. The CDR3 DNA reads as TGCGCCAGCAGCCCGACAGGGATAGGCACTGAAGCTTTCTTT. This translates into CASSPTGIGTEAFF. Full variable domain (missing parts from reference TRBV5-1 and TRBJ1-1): KAGVTQTPRYLIKTRGQQVTLSCSPISGHRSVSWYQQTPGQGLQFLFEYFSETQRNKGNFPGRFSGRQFSNSRSEMNVSTLELGDSALYLCASSPTGIGTEAFFGQGTRLTVV.